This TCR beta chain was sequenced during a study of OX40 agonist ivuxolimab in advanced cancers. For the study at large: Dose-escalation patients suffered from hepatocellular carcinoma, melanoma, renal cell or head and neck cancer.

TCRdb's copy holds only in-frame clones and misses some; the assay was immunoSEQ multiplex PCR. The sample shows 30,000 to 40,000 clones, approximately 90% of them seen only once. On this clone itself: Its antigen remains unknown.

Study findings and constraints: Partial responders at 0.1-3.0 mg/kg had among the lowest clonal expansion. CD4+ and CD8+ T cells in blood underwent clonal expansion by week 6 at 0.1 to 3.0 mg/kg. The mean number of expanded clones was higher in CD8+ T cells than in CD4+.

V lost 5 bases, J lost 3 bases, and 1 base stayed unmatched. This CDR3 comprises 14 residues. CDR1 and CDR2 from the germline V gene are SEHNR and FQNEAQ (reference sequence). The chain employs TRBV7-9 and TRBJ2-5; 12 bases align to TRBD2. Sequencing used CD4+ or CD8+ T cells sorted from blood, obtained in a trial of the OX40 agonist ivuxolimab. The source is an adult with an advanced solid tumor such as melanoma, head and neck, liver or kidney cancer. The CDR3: CASSRLAGEETQYF. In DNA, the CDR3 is TGTGCCAGCAGCCGACTAGCGGGGGAAGAGACCCAGTACTTC.